These 16 T cell receptor beta chains were all obtained from the same sample, sequenced in a study of T cell responses to AZD1222 COVID-19 vaccine. Generated by immunoSEQ multiplex PCR, the TCRdb table keeps only in-frame clones and is missing some. The sample yields some 120,000 clones, roughly 84% seen once. Specimen: peripheral blood, collected on day 0 of AZD1222 vaccination. The receptors here all came from an adult in good health.

The chain recombines TRBV18 with TRBJ1-5, with unresolved D. The CDR3 has 15 residues. The germline CDR1 and CDR2 sequences are KGHSH and LQKENI. V gave up 1 base and J gave up 1 base, with 8 bases separating them. CDR3 in DNA: TGTGCCAGCTCACCACTAACAGCCAGCAATCAGCCCCAGCATTTT. Translated, it gives CASSPLTASNQPQHF.

The chain is built from TRBV4-3 and TRBJ2-7; 8 nucleotides agree with TRBD1. V was pared by 0 bases and J by 4 bases, with 8 bases of the junction left unmatched. The CDR3 length is 16 residues. Looked up from germline, CDR1 is LGHNA and CDR2 is YSLEER. The CDR3, as DNA: TGCGCCAGCAGCCAAGATTTAGGGCAGGGGGCTTACGAGCAGTACTTC. Translating gives CASSQDLGQGAYEQYF.

The chain recombines TRBV7-9 with TRBJ1-1; no clear D. This CDR3 comprises 12 residues. V lost 0 bases, J lost 5 bases, and 4 bases lay in between. Germline CDR1 is SEHNR and CDR2 is FQNEAQ (reference sequence). This CDR3 is CASSLAGTEAFF. Written as DNA, the CDR3 is TGTGCCAGCAGCTTAGCAGGGACTGAAGCTTTCTTT. Complete variable domain (other parts from reference TRBV7-9 and TRBJ1-1): DTGVSQNPRHKITKRGQNVTFRCDPISEHNRLYWYRQTLGQGPEFLTYFQNEAQLEKSRLLSDRFSAERPKGSFSTLEIQRTEQGDSAMYLCASSLAGTEAFFGQGTRLTVV.

The V and J genes are TRBV19 and TRBJ2-5, with 7 nucleotides matching TRBD2. In germline, CDR1 is LNHDA, CDR2 SQIVND (reference sequence). The CDR3 loop spans 14 amino acids. With V trimmed by 3 bases and J by 4 bases, 5 bases remained unmatched. The CDR3 DNA sequence: TGTGCCAGTAGTATTGCCGGGGGGTTAGAGACCCAGTACTTC. As protein: CASSIAGGLETQYF.

The chain couples TRBV9 to TRBJ1-4, with D possibly TRBD1 on 6 matching bases. This CDR3 region has 14 residues. Germline V gives CDR1 SGDLS, CDR2 YYNGEE. Trimming cost V 3 bases and J 10 bases, with 16 bases left between them. CDR3 protein: CASSGPGGGGKLFF. The CDR3 DNA reads as TGTGCCAGCAGCGGCCCCGGGGGGGGCGGAAAACTGTTTTTT.

The chain combines TRBV7-9 with TRBJ1-5, with D perhaps matching TRBD1 (6 bases). Germline V gene sequence: CDR1 SEHNR, CDR2 FQNEAQ (reference sequence). This CDR3 region has 16 residues. Between the trimmed V and J ends, which lost 0 bases and 2 bases, there was a span of 11 bases. CDR3 sequence: CASSLALGGGNQPQHF. Here the CDR3 DNA reads TGTGCCAGCAGCTTAGCATTAGGGGGAGGCAATCAGCCCCAGCATTTT.

This chain uses TRBV9 with TRBJ2-7; TRBD2 matches at 8 bases. Losses at the gene ends were 0 bases for V and 3 bases for J; bases not matched to a gene: 5. The CDR3 length is 15 residues. Germline-derived CDR1 and CDR2 are SGDLS and YYNGEE. In DNA, the CDR3 is TGTGCCAGCAGCGTAGCTAGCGGGCCAAGCTACGAGCAGTACTTC. Translated: CASSVASGPSYEQYF. Full variable domain (remainder filled in from reference TRBV9 and TRBJ2-7): DSGVTQTPKHLITATGQRVTLRCSPRSGDLSVYWYQQSLDQGLQFLIQYYNGEERAKGNILERFSAQQFPDLHSELNLSSLELGDSALYFCASSVASGPSYEQYFGPGTRLTVT.

The gene calls are TRBV5-1 and TRBJ1-2, with D perhaps TRBD1 (5 bases). There are 16 residues in the CDR3. CDR1 is SGHRS, CDR2 YFSETQ, per germline. With 0 bases removed from V and 2 bases from J, the gap between germline ends came to 14 bases. The CDR3 loop reads CASSLVTGTTNYGYTF. CDR3 nucleotide sequence: TGCGCCAGCAGCTTGGTGACGGGGACGACGAACTATGGCTACACCTTC.

In its sample, this clone was seen a few times. V usage is TRBV9 and J usage is TRBJ2-1; 7 bases map to TRBD1. The CDR3 covers 14 residues. Germline CDR1 SGDLS, CDR2 YYNGEE. Trimming at V came to 6 bases and at J to 3 bases, leaving 6 bases not matched to a gene. The CDR3 nucleotides read TGTGCCAGCAACCAGGGGGAAGTCTACAATGAGCAGTTCTTC. It codes for CASNQGEVYNEQFF.

The chain combines TRBV11-2 with TRBJ2-5; maybe TRBD2 (7 bases). Germline-derived CDR1 and CDR2 are SGHAT and FQNNGV. This CDR3 is 17 amino acids long. V was clipped by 5 bases and J by 5 bases, with 24 bases between them. CDR3 sequence: CASSAPLGGAFSETQYF. The CDR3, as DNA: TGTGCCAGCAGCGCCCCTCTGGGGGGGGCCTTTAGTGAGACCCAGTACTTC.

V gene TRBV15 combines with J gene TRBJ2-6, with TRBD2 identical over 8 bases. J lost 1 base, V lost 3 bases, and 2 bases had no gene match. Germline V gene data show CDR1 as LNHNV and CDR2 as YYDKDF (reference sequence). The CDR3 has 16 amino acids. The CDR3 coding sequence is TGTGCCACCAGCAGGGAGCGGGGGTCTGGGGCCAACGTCCTGACTTTC. Translated, it gives CATSRERGSGANVLTF. Supplemented by reference TRBV15 and TRBJ2-6, the full variable domain reads DAMVIQNPRYQVTQFGKPVTLSCSQTLNHNVMYWYQQKSSQAPKLLFHYYDKDFNNEADTPDNFQSRRPNTSFCFLDIRSPGLGDTAMYLCATSRERGSGANVLTFGAGSRLTVL.

This rearrangement joins TRBV6-5 to TRBJ1-4; 10 bases are shared with TRBD1. Germline V gene lookup returns CDR1 MNHEY and CDR2 SVGAGI. Germline trimming cut 10 bases from V and 5 bases from J; bases unmatched to any gene: 4. CDR3 size: 13 residues. Written as DNA, the CDR3 is TGTGCCATAAGACAGGGGGCCAATGAAAAACTGTTTTTT. Its translation is CAIRQGANEKLFF.

The rearrangement joins TRBV6-5 to TRBJ2-5, with TRBD2 as a possible D gene (5 bases). The germline V gene has CDR1 MNHEY and CDR2 SVGAGI. V gave up 7 bases and J gave up 4 bases, with 10 bases separating them. This CDR3 region has 12 residues. The CDR3 reads CASTWERETQYF. The CDR3 nucleotides read TGTGCCAGCACTTGGGAGAGAGAGACCCAGTACTTC.

The chain has TRBV27 and TRBJ2-7, with D perhaps TRBD1 (7 bases). The germline CDR1 and CDR2 sequences are MNHEY and SMNVEV (reference sequence). CDR3 length equals 15 residues. Between the trimmed V and J ends, which lost 6 bases and 2 bases, there was a span of 17 bases. CDR3 region: CASSSGGGLTYEQYF. Here the CDR3 DNA reads TGTGCCAGCAGCTCTGGAGGGGGCTTGACCTACGAGCAGTACTTC.

V is TRBV27 and J is TRBJ1-4, with 7 bases that match TRBD1. CDR1 is MNHEY and CDR2 is SMNVEV in the germline V gene (reference sequence). The CDR3 sequence is 15 residues long. Trimming removed 3 bases from V and 5 bases from J; junction bases left unmatched: 6. The CDR3 here is CASSFSGTVNEKLFF. In DNA form, the CDR3 reads TGTGCCAGCAGTTTTTCCGGGACAGTCAATGAAAAACTGTTTTTT. Complete variable domain (other parts from reference TRBV27 and TRBJ1-4): EAQVTQNPRYLITVTGKKLTVTCSQNMNHEYMSWYRQDPGLGLRQIYYSMNVEVTDKGDVPEGYKVSRKEKRNFPLILESPSPNQTSLYFCASSFSGTVNEKLFFGSGTQLSVL.

In this sample, this clone turned up once. The rearrangement joins TRBV24-1 to TRBJ2-1, with D tentatively TRBD1 (5 bases). Germline-derived CDR1 and CDR2 are KGHDR and SFDVKD. Trimming cost V 4 bases and J 3 bases, with 9 bases left between them. The CDR3 spans 14 residues. The CDR3: CATSDHRYYNEQFF. Written as DNA, the CDR3 is TGTGCCACCAGTGACCACAGGTACTACAATGAGCAGTTCTTC.